This record covers a single TCR beta chain. Assay: immunoSEQ multiplex PCR; the TCRdb copy retains only in-frame clones and omits some. The sample contains about 240,000 clones, about 90% of which appear only once. The trim removed 2 bases at V and 1 base at J, leaving 1 base unmatched. Looked up from germline, CDR1 is SGHRS and CDR2 is YFSETQ. CDR3 length equals 14 residues. This record belongs to a study of cytomegalovirus exposure and HLA in healthy donors. The receptor was isolated from a woman aged 30 to 39 in good health and CMV-seropositive. Sequenced sample: PBMCs. The V call is TRBV5-1, the J call TRBJ1-1, with 8 bases that match TRBD1. CDR3 region: CASSLTGGNTEAFF. DNA for the CDR3: TGCGCCAGCAGCTTAACAGGGGGGAACACTGAAGCTTTCTTT.